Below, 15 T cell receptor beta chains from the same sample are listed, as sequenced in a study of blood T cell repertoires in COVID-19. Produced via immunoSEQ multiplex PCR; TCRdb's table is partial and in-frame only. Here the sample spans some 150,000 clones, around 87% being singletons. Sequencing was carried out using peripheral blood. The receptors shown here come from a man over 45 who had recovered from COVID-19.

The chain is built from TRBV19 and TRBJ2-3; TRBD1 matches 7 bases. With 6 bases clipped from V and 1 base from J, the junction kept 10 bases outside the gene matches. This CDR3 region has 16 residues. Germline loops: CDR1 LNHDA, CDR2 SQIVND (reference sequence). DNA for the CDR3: TGTGCCAGTAGCCAAACACAGGGGTCGGGCACAGATACGCAGTATTTT. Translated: CASSQTQGSGTDTQYF. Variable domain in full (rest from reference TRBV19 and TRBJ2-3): DGGITQSPKYLFRKEGQNVTLSCEQNLNHDAMYWYRQDPGQGLRLIYYSQIVNDFQKGDIAEGYSVSREKKESFPLTVTSAQKNPTAFYLCASSQTQGSGTDTQYFGPGTRLTVL.

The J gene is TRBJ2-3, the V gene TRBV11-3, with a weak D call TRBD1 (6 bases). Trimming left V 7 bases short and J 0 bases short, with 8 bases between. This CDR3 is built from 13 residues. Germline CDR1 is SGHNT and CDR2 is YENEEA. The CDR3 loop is CASKGGSTDTQYF. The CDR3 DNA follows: TGTGCCAGCAAAGGGGGTAGCACAGATACGCAGTATTTT.

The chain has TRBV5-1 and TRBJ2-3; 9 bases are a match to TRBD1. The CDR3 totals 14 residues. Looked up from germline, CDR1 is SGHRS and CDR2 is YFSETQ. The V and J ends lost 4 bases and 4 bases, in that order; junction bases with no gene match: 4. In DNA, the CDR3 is TGCGCCAGCAGCCTGACAGGGGGTCCAGATACGCAGTATTTT. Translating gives CASSLTGGPDTQYF.

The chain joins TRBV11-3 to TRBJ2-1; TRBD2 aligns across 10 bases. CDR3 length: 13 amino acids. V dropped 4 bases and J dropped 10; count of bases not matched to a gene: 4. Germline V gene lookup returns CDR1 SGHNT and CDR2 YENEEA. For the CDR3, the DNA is TGTGCCAGCAGCTGGGGACTAGCGATAGAGCAGTTCTTC. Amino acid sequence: CASSWGLAIEQFF. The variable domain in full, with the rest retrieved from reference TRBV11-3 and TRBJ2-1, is EAGVVQSPRYKIIEKKQPVAFWCNPISGHNTLYWYLQNLGQGPELLIRYENEEAVDDSQLPKDRFSAERLKGVDSTLKIQPAELGDSAVYLCASSWGLAIEQFFGPGTRLTVL.

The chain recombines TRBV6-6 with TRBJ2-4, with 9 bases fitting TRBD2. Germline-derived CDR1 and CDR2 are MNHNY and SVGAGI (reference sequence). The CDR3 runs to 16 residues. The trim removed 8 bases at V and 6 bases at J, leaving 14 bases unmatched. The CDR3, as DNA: TGTGCCAGCTCCGGCCTGGGGCGGGGGGGCATAAACATTCAGTACTTC. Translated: CASSGLGRGGINIQYF.

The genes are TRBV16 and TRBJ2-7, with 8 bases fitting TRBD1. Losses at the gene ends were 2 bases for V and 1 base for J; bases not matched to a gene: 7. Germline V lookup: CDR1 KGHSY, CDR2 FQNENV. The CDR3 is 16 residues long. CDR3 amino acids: CASSQPLTGVSYEQYF. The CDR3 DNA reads TGTGCCAGCAGCCAACCGCTGACAGGGGTGTCCTACGAGCAGTACTTC.

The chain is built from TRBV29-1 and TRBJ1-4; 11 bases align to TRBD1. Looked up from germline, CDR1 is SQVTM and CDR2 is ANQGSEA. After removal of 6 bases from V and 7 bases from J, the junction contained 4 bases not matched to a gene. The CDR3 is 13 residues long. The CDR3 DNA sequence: TGCAGCGTGACCGGGACAGGGGGTGAAAAACTGTTTTTT. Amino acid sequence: CSVTGTGGEKLFF.

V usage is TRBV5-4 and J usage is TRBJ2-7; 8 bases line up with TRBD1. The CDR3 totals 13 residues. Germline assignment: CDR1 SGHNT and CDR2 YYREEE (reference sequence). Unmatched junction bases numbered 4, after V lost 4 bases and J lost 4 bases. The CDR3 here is CASSQDRAYEQYF. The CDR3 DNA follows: TGTGCCAGCAGCCAGGACAGGGCGTACGAGCAGTACTTC.

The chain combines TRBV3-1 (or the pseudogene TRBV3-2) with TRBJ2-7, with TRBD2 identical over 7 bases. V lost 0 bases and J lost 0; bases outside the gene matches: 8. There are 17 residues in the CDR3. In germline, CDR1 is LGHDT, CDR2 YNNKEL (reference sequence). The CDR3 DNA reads TGTGCCAGCAGCCAAGATCATGCTAGCGGCCTCTCCTACGAGCAGTACTTC. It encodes CASSQDHASGLSYEQYF.

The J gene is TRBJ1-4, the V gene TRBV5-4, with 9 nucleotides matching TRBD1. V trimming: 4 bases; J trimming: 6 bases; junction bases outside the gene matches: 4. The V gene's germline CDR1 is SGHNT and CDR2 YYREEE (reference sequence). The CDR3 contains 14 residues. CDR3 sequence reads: CASSVRTGDEKLFF. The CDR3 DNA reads TGTGCCAGCAGCGTTAGGACAGGGGATGAAAAACTGTTTTTT.

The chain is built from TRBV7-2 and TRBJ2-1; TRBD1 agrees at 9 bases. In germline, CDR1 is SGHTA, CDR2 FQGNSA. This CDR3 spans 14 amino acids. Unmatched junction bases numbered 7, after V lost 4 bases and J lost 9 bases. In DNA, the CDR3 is TGTGCCAGCAGCTCAGTCCTACAGGGGGCTGAGCAGTTCTTC. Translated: CASSSVLQGAEQFF. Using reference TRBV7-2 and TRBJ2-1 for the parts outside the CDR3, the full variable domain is GAGVSQSPSNKVTEKGKDVELRCDPISGHTALYWYRQSLGQGLEFLIYFQGNSAPDKSGLPSDRFSAERTGGSVSTLTIQRTQQEDSAVYLCASSSVLQGAEQFFGPGTRLTVL.

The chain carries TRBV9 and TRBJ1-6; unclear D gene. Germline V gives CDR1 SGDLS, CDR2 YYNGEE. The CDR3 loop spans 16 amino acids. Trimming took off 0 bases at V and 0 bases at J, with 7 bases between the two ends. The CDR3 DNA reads TGTGCCAGCAGCGTAGATGGAGACTCCTATAATTCACCCCTCCACTTT. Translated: CASSVDGDSYNSPLHF.

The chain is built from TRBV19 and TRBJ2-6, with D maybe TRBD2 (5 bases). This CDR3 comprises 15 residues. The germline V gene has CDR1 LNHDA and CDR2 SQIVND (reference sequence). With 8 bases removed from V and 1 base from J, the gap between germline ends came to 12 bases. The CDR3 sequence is CASAQRASGANVLTF. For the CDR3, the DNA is TGTGCCAGTGCTCAGAGGGCTTCTGGGGCCAACGTCCTGACTTTC.

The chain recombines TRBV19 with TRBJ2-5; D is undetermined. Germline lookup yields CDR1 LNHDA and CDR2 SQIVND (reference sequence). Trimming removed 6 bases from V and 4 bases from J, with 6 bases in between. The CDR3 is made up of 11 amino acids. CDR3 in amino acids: CASRDRETQYF. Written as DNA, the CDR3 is TGTGCCAGTAGAGATAGAGAGACCCAGTACTTC.

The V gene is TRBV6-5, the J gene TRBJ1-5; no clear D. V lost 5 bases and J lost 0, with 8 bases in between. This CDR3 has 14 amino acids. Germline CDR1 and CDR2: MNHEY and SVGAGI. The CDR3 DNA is TGTGCCAGCAGTCCACAGTATAGCAATCAGCCCCAGCATTTT. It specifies CASSPQYSNQPQHF.